The 22 T cell receptor beta chains below all came from one sample that was sequenced in a study of cytomegalovirus exposure and HLA in healthy donors. PCR amplification relied on 60 Vbeta primers (plus 13 Jbeta primers). Measured with immunoSEQ multiplex PCR; TCRdb has only the in-frame clones, and not every one. The sample lists about 180,000 clones, almost 80% occurring once. Sequences were obtained from PBMCs. The receptors were sampled from a man aged 25 to 40 in good health and CMV-seronegative.

The chain joins TRBV28 to TRBJ2-5; 9 bases agree with TRBD1. Germline CDR1 and CDR2: MDHEN and SYDVKM. The CDR3 totals 15 residues. The V segment lost 3 bases and the J segment 5 bases; nucleotides outside the gene matches: 7. This CDR3 is CASSFDRGFLETQYF. CDR3 DNA sequence: TGTGCCAGCAGTTTTGACAGGGGGTTTTTGGAGACCCAGTACTTC.

The J gene is TRBJ2-3, the V gene TRBV29-1; D possibly corresponds to TRBD2 (6 bases). The CDR3 spans 15 residues. Germline V CDR1 and CDR2: SQVTM, ANQGSEA. V lost 1 base and J lost 1, with 12 bases in between. Here the CDR3 reads CSVEADGEGTDTQYF. CDR3 in DNA: TGCAGCGTTGAAGCCGACGGGGAGGGCACAGATACGCAGTATTTT.

The chain employs TRBV6-4 and TRBJ2-3; TRBD2 aligns across 11 bases. Germline V gene data show CDR1 as MRHNA and CDR2 as SNTAGT. Trimming removed 5 bases from V and 6 bases from J; junction bases left unmatched: 7. The CDR3 runs 15 residues. As DNA, the CDR3 is TGTGCCAGCAGTCCGACTAGCGGGGAGTCGGATACGCAGTATTTT. Translating it yields CASSPTSGESDTQYF.

The J gene is TRBJ2-5, the V gene TRBV19, with 10 positions matching TRBD1. The junction had 13 bases not matched to a gene; V was cut back by 10 bases and J by 5 bases. CDR3 length: 15 residues. CDR1 and CDR2 (germline): LNHDA, SQIVND (reference sequence). CDR3 coding DNA: TGTGCCACCGGACAGGGGGATCCCTCTTGGGAGACCCAGTACTTC. This encodes CATGQGDPSWETQYF.

This chain joins TRBV10-1 and TRBJ2-3, with TRBD1 as a possible D gene (6 bases). The CDR3 runs 16 residues. V lost 2 bases to trimming and J lost 4 bases, with 16 bases between them. Germline V CDR1 and CDR2: WNHNN, SYGVQD (reference sequence). CDR3 in DNA: TGCGCCAGCAGTGAGACCGGACAGCCCCGTTCAGATACGCAGTATTTT. Translating gives CASSETGQPRSDTQYF.

The sample holds one count of this clone. V gene TRBV29-1 combines with J gene TRBJ2-5; 7 bases are a match to TRBD1. The J call could be wrong; TRBJ2-7 is a better fit for the DNA end. Germline V lookup: CDR1 SQVTM, CDR2 ANQGSEA. The CDR3 totals 13 residues. CDR3 amino acids: CSVAQGDYYEQYF. The CDR3 nucleotides are TGCAGCGTTGCGCAGGGGGATTACTACGAGCAGTACTTC.

The chain links TRBV30 to TRBJ1-1; unclear D gene. From germline, CDR1 is GTSNPN and CDR2 SVGIG (reference sequence). The CDR3 loop spans 14 amino acids. V lost 0 bases, J lost 0 bases, and 8 bases lay in between. CDR3 coding DNA: TGTGCCTGGAGTGTAATCGAGATGAACACTGAAGCTTTCTTT. As protein: CAWSVIEMNTEAFF. Based on the CDR3 plus reference TRBV30 and TRBJ1-1, the full variable domain is SQTIHQWPATLVQPVGSPLSLECTVEGTSNPNLYWYRQAAGRGLQLLFYSVGIGQISSEVPQNLSASRPQDRQFILSSKKLLLSDSGFYLCAWSVIEMNTEAFFGQGTRLTVV.

The rearrangement joins TRBV4-1 to TRBJ2-1, with TRBD2 identical over 9 bases. V shed 5 bases and J 4 bases; nucleotides not matched to a gene: 9. The CDR3 is 16 residues long. Germline CDR1 MGHRA, CDR2 YSYEKL. The CDR3 DNA follows: TGCGCCAGCAGCGTATATCTAGCGGGGTTATACAATGAGCAGTTCTTC. Translation gives CASSVYLAGLYNEQFF.

This rearrangement joins TRBV30 to TRBJ1-4, with 7 positions matching TRBD1. The CDR3 is 14 amino acids. Per germline, CDR1 GTSNPN and CDR2 SVGIG (reference sequence). The V segment lost 3 bases and the J segment 5 bases; nucleotides outside the gene matches: 6. The CDR3 region is CAWRGMTGNEKLFF. The CDR3 DNA reads as TGTGCCTGGAGGGGGATGACAGGGAATGAAAAACTGTTTTTT.

The V call is TRBV25-1, the J call TRBJ2-7, with 8 positions matching TRBD1. The germline gives CDR1 MGHDK, CDR2 SYGVNS. CDR3 length equals 14 residues. V was clipped by 5 bases and J by 5 bases; unmatched bases: 8. The CDR3 here is CASSNTDRDHEQYF. The DNA for the CDR3 is TGTGCCAGCAGTAATACGGACAGGGACCACGAGCAGTACTTC.

The V call is TRBV10-3, the J call TRBJ2-1; the match to TRBD2 covers 15 bases. Per the germline V gene, CDR1 is ENHRY and CDR2 is SYGVKD. The CDR3 runs to 16 residues. After removal of 3 bases from V and 7 bases from J, the junction contained 4 bases not matched to a gene. In DNA, the CDR3 is TGTGCCATCAGTGAAGGACTAGCGGGAGGGGATAATGAGCAGTTCTTC. Its translation is CAISEGLAGGDNEQFF.

The chain uses TRBV7-2 and TRBJ2-5, with 7 bases aligning to TRBD2. Germline loops: CDR1 SGHTA, CDR2 FQGNSA. V shed 4 bases, J shed 2 bases, and the junction held 7 bases outside the gene matches. The length of the CDR3 is 15 residues. In nucleotides, the CDR3 is TGTGCCAGCAGCTGGCCGGGACTACCACAAGAGACCCAGTACTTC. It yields the protein CASSWPGLPQETQYF.

V gene TRBV10-3 combines with J gene TRBJ2-7, with a tentative D call TRBD2 (5 bases). CDR1 ENHRY and CDR2 SYGVKD come from the germline V gene. V was cut by 5 bases and J by 2 bases, with 10 bases left in between. The CDR3 totals 13 residues. The CDR3 DNA reads as TGTGCCATCAGTTTCGACTACACCTACGAGCAGTACTTC. It translates to CAISFDYTYEQYF.

CDR3 in DNA: TGTGCCAGCAGCCTGGACAGTCGGCCTGAAAAACTGTTTTTT. Amino acids: CASSLDSRPEKLFF. The rearrangement uses TRBV25-1 and TRBJ1-4; the D gene is possibly TRBD1 (6 bases). This CDR3 contains 14 residues. Germline lookup yields CDR1 MGHDK and CDR2 SYGVNS. Trimming stripped 6 bases from V and 7 bases from J, with 15 bases between.

The genes are TRBV27 and TRBJ2-7; 9 bases are a match to TRBD1. Germline CDR1 reads MNHEY; CDR2 reads SMNVEV (reference sequence). The CDR3 loop spans 14 amino acids. Trimming took 2 bases from V and 7 from J; bases not matched to a gene: 6. Written as DNA, the CDR3 is TGTGCCAGCAGTTTAAACAGGGGGCAGCGGGAGCAGTACTTC. Translating gives CASSLNRGQREQYF.

The gene calls are TRBV4-1 and TRBJ2-3, with 7 positions matching TRBD2. CDR3 length: 14 residues. The V segment lost 3 bases and the J segment 1 base; nucleotides outside the gene matches: 1. Germline V gene data show CDR1 as MGHRA and CDR2 as YSYEKL. The CDR3 here is CASSQAGGTDTQYF. For the CDR3, the DNA is TGCGCCAGCAGCCAGGCGGGAGGCACAGATACGCAGTATTTT.

The CDR3 DNA reads TGCGCCAGCAGCCACAGCGGTGCGAACACCGGGGAGCTGTTTTTT. Its protein product is CASSHSGANTGELFF. The V call is TRBV4-3, the J call TRBJ2-2; possible D gene TRBD2, 5 bases. CDR3 size: 15 residues. Germline loops: CDR1 LGHNA, CDR2 YSLEER. The V end was cut by 3 bases, the J end by 0 bases, with 8 bases between.

This chain joins TRBV7-9 and TRBJ2-3; D is possibly TRBD2 (5 bases). The CDR3 contains 14 residues. CDR1 and CDR2 (germline): SEHNR, FQNEAQ (reference sequence). V dropped 8 bases and J dropped 1 base, with 13 bases sitting between them. The CDR3 DNA reads TGTGCCAGCGTCGAGGGCAGCGGCACAGATACGCAGTATTTT. This translates into CASVEGSGTDTQYF.

The chain is built from TRBV6-1 and TRBJ2-5; possible D gene TRBD1, 6 bases. Trimming removed 8 bases at V and 1 base at J, with 8 bases between. CDR3 length: 12 amino acids. CDR1 and CDR2 (germline): MNHNS, SASEGT. CDR3 nucleotides: TGTGCCAGCCAGGGGATCCAAGAGACCCAGTACTTC. This codes for CASQGIQETQYF.

The chain uses TRBV7-3 and TRBJ2-7, with 7 bases matching TRBD2. The CDR3 runs 15 residues. Unmatched junction bases numbered 7, after V lost 1 base and J lost 4 bases. Germline lookup yields CDR1 SGHTA and CDR2 FQGTGA. DNA of the CDR3: TGTGCCAGCAGCTTAAGCGGGGGAGCTATTTACGAGCAGTACTTC. This codes for CASSLSGGAIYEQYF.

This chain uses TRBV4-1 with TRBJ1-6, with D unclear. Germline assignment: CDR1 MGHRA and CDR2 YSYEKL. The CDR3 runs to 16 residues. Trimming took 0 bases from V and 10 from J, leaving 16 bases between them. The CDR3 DNA reads TGCGCCAGCAGCCAAGATTTGGTTCGAAGAGGCTCACCCCTCCACTTT. Translation: CASSQDLVRRGSPLHF.

The chain has TRBV6-5 and TRBJ2-1; no firm D call. Per the germline V gene, CDR1 is MNHEY and CDR2 is SVGAGI. Trimming removed 7 bases from V and 7 bases from J, with 14 bases in between. This CDR3 comprises 13 residues. CDR3 loop: CASTPPVENEQFF. CDR3 bases: TGTGCCAGCACGCCGCCAGTGGAGAATGAGCAGTTCTTC.